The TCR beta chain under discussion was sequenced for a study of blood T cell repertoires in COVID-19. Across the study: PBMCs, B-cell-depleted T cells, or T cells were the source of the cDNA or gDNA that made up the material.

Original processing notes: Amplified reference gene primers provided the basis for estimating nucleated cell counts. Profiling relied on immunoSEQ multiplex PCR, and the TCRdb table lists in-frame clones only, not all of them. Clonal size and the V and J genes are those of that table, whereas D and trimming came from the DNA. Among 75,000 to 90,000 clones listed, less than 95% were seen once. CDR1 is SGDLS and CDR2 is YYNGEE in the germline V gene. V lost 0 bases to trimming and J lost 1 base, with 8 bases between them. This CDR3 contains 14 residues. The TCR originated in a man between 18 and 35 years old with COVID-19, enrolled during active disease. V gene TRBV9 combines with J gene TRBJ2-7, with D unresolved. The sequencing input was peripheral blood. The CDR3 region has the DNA TGTGCCAGCAGCGTAGATCCGTTTTCCTACGAGCAGTACTTC. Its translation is CASSVDPFSYEQYF.